The 22 T cell receptor beta chains in this list originate from one sample, sequenced in a study of patients and donors after allogeneic stem cell transplantation. TCRdb used MiXCR to reprocess the RT-PCR reads, holding one entry per CDR3 protein. The data contain roughly 880,000 distinct CDR3 sequences, roughly 18% of them singletons. The specimen was blood, either unsorted or a sorted T cell fraction (not recorded which). Receptors were obtained from a human donor who was either an allogeneic HSCT recipient or a stem cell or donor lymphocyte infusion donor (not recorded which). It is not recorded whose cells these are; they may come from a transplant donor.

This chain joins TRBV20-1 and TRBJ2-7, with D maybe TRBD1 (6 bases). Per the germline V gene, CDR1 is DFQATT and CDR2 is SNEGSKA (reference sequence). V was cut by 3 bases and J by 3 bases, with 18 bases left in between. The CDR3 runs to 15 residues. The CDR3, as DNA: TGCAGTGCTAGGCCAACCGGACAGCGTAACTACGAGCAGTACTTC. Its protein is CSARPTGQRNYEQYF.

The gene calls are TRBV27 and TRBJ1-2, with D possibly matching TRBD1 (5 bases). CDR3 length equals 13 residues. V lost 1 base, J lost 8 bases, and 11 bases lay in between. The germline gives CDR1 MNHEY, CDR2 SMNVEV (reference sequence). CDR3 coding DNA: TGTGCCAGCAGTTTATACCCAGGGAGCGGCTACACCTTC. It codes for CASSLYPGSGYTF.

This clonotype was seen only a few times. The chain links TRBV7-2 to TRBJ2-7, with 7 bases aligning to TRBD2. In germline, CDR1 is SGHTA, CDR2 FQGNSA. CDR3 size: 15 residues. V lost 1 base, J lost 0 bases, and 3 bases stayed unmatched. Here the CDR3 reads CASSLGRESSYEQYF. CDR3 bases: TGTGCCAGCAGCTTAGGGCGGGAGTCCTCCTACGAGCAGTACTTC.

This clonotype has just a few counts. The V call is TRBV4-3, the J call TRBJ1-1, with 8 bases lining up with TRBD1. V lost 3 bases and J lost 0; bases outside the gene matches: 9. Per the germline V gene, CDR1 is LGHNA and CDR2 is YSLEER. The CDR3 extends over 17 amino acids. Here the CDR3 reads CASSQRQGASMNTEAFF. CDR3 in DNA: TGCGCCAGCAGCCAGCGGCAGGGGGCGTCTATGAACACTGAAGCTTTCTTT.

In this sample, this clonotype turned up a few times. V usage is TRBV3-1 and J usage is TRBJ1-1; D is ambiguous. The V gene lost 3 bases and the J gene lost 11 bases, with 16 bases spanning the gap. The CDR3 sequence is 13 residues long. CDR1 and CDR2 (germline): LGHDT, YNNKEL (reference sequence). CDR3 in amino acids: CASSQRAPARAFF. DNA of the CDR3: TGTGCCAGCAGCCAGAGGGCCCCTGCGCGGGCTTTCTTT.

The chain recombines TRBV27 with TRBJ2-2; the D gene is possibly TRBD1 (5 bases). Germline V gives CDR1 MNHEY, CDR2 SMNVEV (reference sequence). Trimming removed 0 bases at V and 3 bases at J, with 11 bases between. The CDR3 is 16 amino acids. CDR3 bases: TGTGCCAGCAGTTTATCCCCCAGGGAATACACCGGGGAGCTGTTTTTT. Translation gives CASSLSPREYTGELFF.

V usage is TRBV6-2 or TRBV6-3 and J usage is TRBJ1-1; D is uncertain. From germline, CDR1 is MNHEY and CDR2 SVGEGT. V gave up 4 bases and J gave up 6 bases, with 9 bases separating them. This CDR3 has 12 amino acids. The CDR3 DNA follows: TGTGCCAGCAGTTTTGGAGTGGCTGAAGCTTTCTTT. It encodes CASSFGVAEAFF.

This clonotype was observed a handful of times. The rearrangement links TRBV18 to TRBJ2-7; D perhaps matches TRBD1 (6 bases). Germline V gene sequence: CDR1 KGHSH, CDR2 LQKENI. Trimming cost V 3 bases and J 5 bases, with 11 bases left between them. This CDR3 spans 13 amino acids. CDR3: CASSPGAGNEQYF. The CDR3 DNA follows: TGTGCCAGCTCACCGGGGGCAGGGAACGAGCAGTACTTC.

This chain connects TRBV7-9 to TRBJ2-6; a possible D gene is TRBD1 (6 bases). V was trimmed by 1 base and J by 9 bases, leaving 13 bases between them. Germline loops: CDR1 SEHNR, CDR2 FQNEAQ (reference sequence). The CDR3 is 15 amino acids. CDR3 residues: CASSLVRGGFNVLTF. The CDR3, as DNA: TGTGCCAGCAGCTTAGTCAGGGGTGGGTTCAACGTCCTGACTTTC.

In this sample, this clonotype turned up a few times. The rearrangement joins TRBV5-1 to TRBJ2-6; the D is unclear. This CDR3 comprises 14 residues. Germline V gene data show CDR1 as SGHRS and CDR2 as YFSETQ. The germline V and J ends were trimmed by 6 bases and 4 bases, with 11 bases remaining between them. The CDR3 DNA reads as TGCGCCAGCATGAGGATTCCGGGGGCCAACGTCCTGACTTTC. Its protein product is CASMRIPGANVLTF.

This clonotype was seen a few times. The chain has TRBV10-3 and TRBJ1-2, with D perhaps matching TRBD1 (6 bases). CDR3 length: 12 residues. Germline CDR1 and CDR2: ENHRY and SYGVKD. The V end lost 7 bases, the J end lost 7 bases, and 13 bases lay between the germline ends. As DNA, the CDR3 is TGTGCCATCACCCCGGGGGGCTCTGGCTACACCTTC. It codes for CAITPGGSGYTF.

The chain couples TRBV5-8 to TRBJ2-3; TRBD2 agrees at 10 bases. V shed 4 bases, J shed 2 bases, and the junction held 10 bases outside the gene matches. CDR3 size: 17 residues. In germline, CDR1 is SGHTS, CDR2 YDEGEE. The CDR3 nucleotides read TGTGCCAGCAGCCCGATGCCTAGCGGGAGTTTCACAGATACGCAGTATTTT. It is translated as CASSPMPSGSFTDTQYF.

This clonotype was seen a few times. The rearrangement uses TRBV27 and TRBJ2-1; no reliable D call. Between the trimmed V and J ends, which lost 0 bases and 8 bases, there was a span of 14 bases. The germline V gene has CDR1 MNHEY and CDR2 SMNVEV (reference sequence). The CDR3 sequence is 15 residues long. This CDR3 is CASSLSGILKDEQFF. CDR3 bases: TGTGCCAGCAGTTTATCAGGGATCCTTAAGGATGAGCAGTTCTTC.

This clonotype was counted a few times. The chain uses TRBV5-1 and TRBJ2-1, with D maybe TRBD1 (5 bases). This CDR3 has 17 residues. Per germline, CDR1 SGHRS and CDR2 YFSETQ. The V end was cut by 0 bases, the J end by 7 bases, with 20 bases between. DNA for the CDR3: TGCGCCAGCAGCTTGGTCGTCGTGGGGCCAAACGGGAATGAGCAGTTCTTC. It translates to CASSLVVVGPNGNEQFF.

The sample holds many counts of this clonotype. The chain combines TRBV12-3 or TRBV12-4 with TRBJ1-1; perhaps TRBD1 as D (5 bases). The germline V and J ends were trimmed by 1 base and 1 base, with 25 bases remaining between them. CDR3 length: 20 residues. In DNA form, the CDR3 reads TGTGCCAGCAGTTTAGGCGCGCCCGCACCACGGGGGAGGGGGAACACTGAAGCTTTCTTT. This translates into CASSLGAPAPRGRGNTEAFF.

This rearrangement joins TRBV20-1 to TRBJ2-5; D possibly uses TRBD1 or TRBD2 (5 bases each). The germline V gene encodes CDR1 DFQATT and CDR2 SNEGSKA (reference sequence). The CDR3 has 13 residues. V lost 8 bases and J 9 bases, leaving 22 bases between the germline ends. Here the CDR3 DNA reads TGCAGTCACCGGCTAATGGGGGTGGTGGCCCAGTACTTC. This sequence encodes CSHRLMGVVAQYF.

The rearrangement links TRBV5-1 to TRBJ2-1, with TRBD2 identical over 15 bases. J gave up 4 bases and V 0 bases, and 2 bases lay outside the gene matches. CDR3 length: 17 residues. The germline gives CDR1 SGHRS, CDR2 YFSETQ. The CDR3 sequence is CASSLGTSGRVYNEQFF. The CDR3 DNA follows: TGCGCCAGCAGCTTGGGGACTAGCGGGAGGGTATACAATGAGCAGTTCTTC. Using reference TRBV5-1 and TRBJ2-1 for the parts outside the CDR3, the full variable domain is KAGVTQTPRYLIKTRGQQVTLSCSPISGHRSVSWYQQTPGQGLQFLFEYFSETQRNKGNFPGRFSGRQFSNSRSEMNVSTLELGDSALYLCASSLGTSGRVYNEQFFGPGTRLTVL.

There are a few counts of this clonotype. The chain uses TRBV6-1 and TRBJ2-1, with 7 bases that match TRBD2. CDR3 length: 17 amino acids. Trimming at V came to 4 bases and at J to 0 bases, leaving 9 bases not matched to a gene. Germline values: CDR1 MNHNS, CDR2 SASEGT. The CDR3 reads CASSVFLRESSYNEQFF. DNA of the CDR3: TGTGCCAGCAGTGTCTTCTTGCGGGAGAGCTCCTACAATGAGCAGTTCTTC.

V gene TRBV7-8 combines with J gene TRBJ2-7, with 7 bases that match TRBD1. The length of the CDR3 is 15 residues. Trimming cost V 2 bases and J 4 bases; bases outside gene matches: 8. Germline V gene data show CDR1 as SGHVS and CDR2 as FQNEAQ. CDR3 protein: CASSLRQGGNYEQYF. CDR3 nucleotides: TGTGCCAGCAGCTTAAGACAGGGTGGAAATTACGAGCAGTACTTC.

The chain joins TRBV7-6 to TRBJ2-7, with 11 bases matching TRBD1. J lost 7 bases, V lost 4 bases, and 15 bases had no gene match. This CDR3 is 17 amino acids long. Looked up from germline, CDR1 is SGHVS and CDR2 is FNYEAQ. CDR3 sequence reads: CASSYILWGQGGDEQYF. The CDR3 DNA follows: TGTGCCAGCAGCTATATCCTCTGGGGACAGGGGGGTGATGAGCAGTACTTC. Together with reference TRBV7-6 and TRBJ2-7, the CDR3 gives the full variable domain: GAGVSQSPRYKVTKRGQDVALRCDPISGHVSLYWYRQALGQGPEFLTYFNYEAQQDKSGLPNDRFSAERPEGSISTLTIQRTEQRDSAMYRCASSYILWGQGGDEQYFGPGTRLTVT.

This chain connects TRBV2 to TRBJ2-1; 13 bases align to TRBD2. Germline V gives CDR1 SNHLY, CDR2 FYNNEI. V shed 8 bases, J shed 10 bases, and the junction held 5 bases outside the gene matches. There are 13 residues in the CDR3. CDR3 DNA: TGTGCCAGCCCGCGACTAGCGGGAGGAGAGCAGTTCTTC. Translated: CASPRLAGGEQFF.

The V call is TRBV10-3, the J call TRBJ2-3; 10 positions agree with TRBD2. The CDR3 contains 15 residues. CDR1 is ENHRY, CDR2 SYGVKD, per germline. The V and J ends lost 7 bases and 6 bases, in that order; junction bases with no gene match: 10. The CDR3 sequence is CAIKSGRALVDTQYF. As DNA, the CDR3 is TGTGCCATCAAGAGCGGGAGGGCCCTCGTGGATACGCAGTATTTT.